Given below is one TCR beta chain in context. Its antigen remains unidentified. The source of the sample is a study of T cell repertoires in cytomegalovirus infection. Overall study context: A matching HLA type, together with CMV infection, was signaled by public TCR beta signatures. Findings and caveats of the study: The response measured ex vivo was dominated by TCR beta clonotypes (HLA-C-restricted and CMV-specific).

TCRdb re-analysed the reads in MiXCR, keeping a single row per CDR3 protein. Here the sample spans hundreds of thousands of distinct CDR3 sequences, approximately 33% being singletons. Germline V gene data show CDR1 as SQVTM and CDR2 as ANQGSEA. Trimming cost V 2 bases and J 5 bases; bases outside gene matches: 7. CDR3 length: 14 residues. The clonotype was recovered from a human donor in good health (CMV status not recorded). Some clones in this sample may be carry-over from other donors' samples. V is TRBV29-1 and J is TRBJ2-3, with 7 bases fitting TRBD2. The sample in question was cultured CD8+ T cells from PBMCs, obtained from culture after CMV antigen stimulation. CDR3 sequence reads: CSVEWAGGGDTQYF. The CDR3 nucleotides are TGCAGCGTTGAATGGGCAGGCGGGGGAGATACGCAGTATTTT.